The 13 T cell receptor beta chains below come from one sample, sequenced in a study of radiation and T cells in renal cell carcinoma. The sample's treatment: treatment-naive control, cytoreductive nephrectomy. Repertoires were generated with immunoSEQ multiplex PCR, while TCRdb's copy carries only in-frame clones and drops some. Of 15,000 or so clones listed, roughly 60% are singletons. The sequences come from tumor tissue, collected from a patient whose treatment was nephrectomy without radiotherapy. These receptors originate from a man aged 50 or older with renal cell carcinoma.

This clone was seen once. The V gene is TRBV10-3, the J gene TRBJ2-3, with 8 bases identical to TRBD2. J lost 1 base, V lost 3 bases, and 6 bases had no gene match. The CDR3 has 16 amino acids. Germline V gene sequence: CDR1 ENHRY, CDR2 SYGVKD. The DNA of the CDR3 is TGTGCCATCAGTGAAGTCGGGGGGGGCGGCACAGATACGCAGTATTTT. It translates to CAISEVGGGGTDTQYF.

The chain is built from TRBV5-1 and TRBJ1-3; TRBD1 matches 8 bases. This CDR3 has 17 residues. The V and J ends lost 0 bases and 3 bases, in that order; junction bases with no gene match: 8. Per germline, CDR1 SGHRS and CDR2 YFSETQ. The CDR3 DNA reads as TGCGCCAGCAGCTTGGCCTCCGGGACAGGTGATGGAAACACCATATATTTT. It is translated as CASSLASGTGDGNTIYF.

This clone was seen a single time. This chain uses TRBV7-6 with TRBJ1-1; no clear D gene. Looked up from germline, CDR1 is SGHVS and CDR2 is FNYEAQ. This CDR3 is built from 14 residues. V was pared by 5 bases and J by 5 bases, with 15 bases between. CDR3 loop: CASSPWEGRTEAFF. The CDR3 region has the DNA TGTGCCAGCAGCCCCTGGGAGGGCCGGACTGAAGCTTTCTTT.

V is TRBV7-2 and J is TRBJ2-7, with 7 bases lining up with TRBD1. Germline CDR1 and CDR2: SGHTA and FQGNSA. The CDR3 extends over 15 amino acids. The V segment lost 5 bases and the J segment 1 base; nucleotides outside the gene matches: 8. This CDR3 is CASSPPRQGSYEQYF. The CDR3 DNA is TGTGCCAGCAGCCCCCCCCGACAGGGATCCTACGAGCAGTACTTC.

This sequence joins TRBV7-9 and TRBJ1-5, with 7 bases identical to TRBD1. Trimming removed 6 bases from V and 4 bases from J; junction bases left unmatched: 9. The CDR3 loop spans 15 amino acids. Germline V gene sequence: CDR1 SEHNR, CDR2 FQNEAQ (reference sequence). The CDR3 sequence: CASSLRDSMNQPQHF. The CDR3 DNA is TGTGCCAGCAGTCTCCGGGACAGTATGAATCAGCCCCAGCATTTT.

V and J are TRBV2 and TRBJ2-5, with TRBD2 identical over 10 bases. CDR3 length: 16 residues. J gave up 1 base and V 1 base, and 3 bases lay outside the gene matches. Germline V gives CDR1 SNHLY, CDR2 FYNNEI. CDR3 sequence reads: CASSEVLAGFQETQYF. The CDR3 DNA sequence: TGTGCCAGCAGTGAAGTACTAGCGGGGTTCCAAGAGACCCAGTACTTC. The full variable domain, its missing parts supplied by reference TRBV2 and TRBJ2-5, is EPEVTQTPSHQVTQMGQEVILRCVPISNHLYFYWYRQILGQKVEFLVSFYNNEISEKSEIFDDQFSVERPDGSNFTLKIRSTKLEDSAMYFCASSEVLAGFQETQYFGPGTRLLVL.

The DNA of the CDR3 is TGTGCCAGCAGCTTAGTGGCAGGGGGGTCCTACGAGCAGTACTTC. Translation gives CASSLVAGGSYEQYF. The chain is built from TRBV7-3 and TRBJ2-7, with D possibly TRBD1 on 7 matching bases. V shed 2 bases and J shed 1 base, with 12 bases lying between them. The CDR3 loop spans 15 amino acids. Germline CDR1 is SGHTA and CDR2 is FQGTGA. Full variable domain (rest looked up from reference TRBV7-3 and TRBJ2-7): GAGVSQTPSNKVTEKGKYVELRCDPISGHTALYWYRQSLGQGPEFLIYFQGTGAADDSGLPNDRFFAVRPEGSVSTLKIQRTERGDSAVYLCASSLVAGGSYEQYFGPGTRLTVT.

The genes are TRBV2 and TRBJ2-2; D possibly corresponds to TRBD1 (6 bases). CDR3 size: 15 residues. Germline values: CDR1 SNHLY, CDR2 FYNNEI. Trimming stripped 3 bases from V and 7 bases from J, with 15 bases between. The DNA for the CDR3 is TGTGCCAGCAGTGAGTCTGGGGGCAAGGTCGGGGAGCTGTTTTTT. Translating gives CASSESGGKVGELFF. Full variable domain (remainder filled in from reference TRBV2 and TRBJ2-2): EPEVTQTPSHQVTQMGQEVILRCVPISNHLYFYWYRQILGQKVEFLVSFYNNEISEKSEIFDDQFSVERPDGSNFTLKIRSTKLEDSAMYFCASSESGGKVGELFFGEGSRLTVL.

This sequence joins TRBV9 and TRBJ2-2; no clear D. Trimming pared 4 bases from V and 4 bases from J, leaving 11 bases between. Germline CDR1 SGDLS, CDR2 YYNGEE. The CDR3 loop spans 14 amino acids. The CDR3: CASSSQLFTGELFF. As DNA, the CDR3 is TGTGCCAGCAGCTCCCAACTCTTCACCGGGGAGCTGTTTTTT.

This sequence joins TRBV30 and TRBJ2-2; D is perhaps TRBD1 or TRBD2 (5 bases each). In germline, CDR1 is GTSNPN, CDR2 SVGIG (reference sequence). CDR3 length equals 14 residues. Trimming cost V 4 bases and J 4 bases, with 13 bases left between them. The CDR3 here is CAWTRGYSTGELFF. For the CDR3, the DNA is TGTGCCTGGACCCGGGGCTACAGCACCGGGGAGCTGTTTTTT.

The chain has TRBV30 and TRBJ2-7; 9 bases map to TRBD1. CDR1 GTSNPN and CDR2 SVGIG come from the germline V gene (reference sequence). The junction had 11 bases not matched to a gene; V was cut back by 8 bases and J by 0 bases. This CDR3 has 15 residues. The CDR3 protein is CAGLARTGVSYEQYF. In nucleotides, the CDR3 is TGTGCCGGGTTGGCCCGGACAGGGGTCTCCTACGAGCAGTACTTC.

The chain uses TRBV10-2 and TRBJ1-5, with D possibly being TRBD1 (5 bases). V lost 3 bases, J lost 5 bases, and 17 bases lay in between. This CDR3 spans 16 amino acids. The germline V gene encodes CDR1 WSHSY and CDR2 SAAADI. The CDR3 nucleotides are TGCGCCAGCAGTGAAGGTCGGGCAGGGAATGATCAGCCCCAGCATTTT. This codes for CASSEGRAGNDQPQHF.

To note about this clone: The junction does not match germline at one end; this may be a read error. The chain combines TRBV18 with TRBJ1-2, with TRBD1 as a possible D gene (6 bases). Germline CDR1 is KGHSH and CDR2 is LQKENI. The CDR3 has 13 amino acids. The CDR3 region is CASSPGQNFGYTF. CDR3 nucleotide sequence: TGTGCCAGCTCCCCCGGACAGAACTTTGGCTACACCTTC. Supplemented by reference TRBV18 and TRBJ1-2, the full variable domain reads NAGVMQNPRHLVRRRGQEARLRCSPMKGHSHVYWYRQLPEEGLKFMVYLQKENIIDESGMPKERFSAEFPKEGPSILRIQQVVRGDSAAYFCASSPGQNFGYTFGSGTRLTVV.